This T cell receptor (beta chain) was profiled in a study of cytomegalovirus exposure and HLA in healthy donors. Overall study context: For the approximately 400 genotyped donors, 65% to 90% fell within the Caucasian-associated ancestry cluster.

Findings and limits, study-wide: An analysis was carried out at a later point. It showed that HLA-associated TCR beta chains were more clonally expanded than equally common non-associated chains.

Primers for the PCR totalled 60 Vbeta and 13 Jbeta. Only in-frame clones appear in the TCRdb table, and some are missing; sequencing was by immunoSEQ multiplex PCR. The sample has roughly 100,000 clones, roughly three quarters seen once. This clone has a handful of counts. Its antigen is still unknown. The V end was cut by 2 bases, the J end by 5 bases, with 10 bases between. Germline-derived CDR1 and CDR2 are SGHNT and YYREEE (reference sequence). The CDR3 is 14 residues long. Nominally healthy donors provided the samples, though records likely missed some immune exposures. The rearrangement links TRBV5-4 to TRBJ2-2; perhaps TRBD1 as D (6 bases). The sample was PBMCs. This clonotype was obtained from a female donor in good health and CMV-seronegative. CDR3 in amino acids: CASSLTGRTGELFF. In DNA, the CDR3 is TGTGCCAGCAGCTTAACAGGGCGGACCGGGGAGCTGTTTTTT.